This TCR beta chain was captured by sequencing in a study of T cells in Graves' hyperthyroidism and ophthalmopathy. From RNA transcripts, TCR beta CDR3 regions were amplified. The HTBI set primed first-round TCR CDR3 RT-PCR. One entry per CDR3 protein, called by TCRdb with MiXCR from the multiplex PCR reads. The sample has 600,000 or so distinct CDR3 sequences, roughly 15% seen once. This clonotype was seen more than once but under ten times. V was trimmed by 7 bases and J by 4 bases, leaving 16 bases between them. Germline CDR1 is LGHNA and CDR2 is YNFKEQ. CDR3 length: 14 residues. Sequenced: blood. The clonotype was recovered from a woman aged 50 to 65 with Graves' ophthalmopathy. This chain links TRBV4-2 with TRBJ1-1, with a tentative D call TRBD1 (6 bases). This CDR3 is CASTHTRGSTEAFF. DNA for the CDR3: TGTGCCAGCACCCACACCAGGGGATCCACTGAAGCTTTCTTT.